Listed below are T cell receptor beta chains from one sample, sequenced in a study of T cells in tumors after PD-1 blockade. TCRdb keeps only in-frame clones here, not all; method: immunoSEQ multiplex PCR. The table lists 20,000 to 25,000 clones, 78% of them singletons, with about 27% in the top ten. This sample comprised PBMCs, obtained before anti-PD-1 treatment. The source is a human donor with basal cell carcinoma. The CDR3 runs from the conserved cysteine through the conserved F or W. The order of the fields is D gene, J gene, V gene, CDR3 protein. The D gene is left open where the match is weak.

TRBD1,TRBJ2-3,TRBV10-3,CAIRAQGPNTDTQYF
TRBD1,TRBJ2-7,TRBV15,CATSGNPGQGLGEQYF
-,TRBJ2-1,TRBV9,CASSVGVDPYNEQFF
TRBD2,TRBJ2-1,TRBV27,CASRSLAGEERGEQFF
TRBD1,TRBJ1-5,TRBV10-3,CAAGTGRNVGNQPQHF
TRBD1,TRBJ2-2,TRBV2,CASAKGAARLAGELFF
TRBD1,TRBJ2-7,TRBV5-4,CASSRQGGTYEQYF
-,TRBJ2-1,TRBV2,CASSNRLKQFF
-,TRBJ1-4,TRBV18,CASSPVLATNEKLFF
TRBD2,TRBJ2-1,TRBV30,CAWSDPSGRGNEQFF
-,TRBJ2-7,TRBV5-4,CASSSIGTAYEQYF
-,TRBJ2-1,TRBV2,CPSSEGGARAGSSYNEQFF
-,TRBJ1-4,TRBV4-3,CASSPQEGLTGNEKLFF
-,TRBJ2-7,TRBV28,CASSWGVGYNEQYF
TRBD2,TRBJ2-1,TRBV24-1,CATSDFNGLAGSNNEQFF
-,TRBJ2-7,TRBV7-9,CASSLVGTEQYF